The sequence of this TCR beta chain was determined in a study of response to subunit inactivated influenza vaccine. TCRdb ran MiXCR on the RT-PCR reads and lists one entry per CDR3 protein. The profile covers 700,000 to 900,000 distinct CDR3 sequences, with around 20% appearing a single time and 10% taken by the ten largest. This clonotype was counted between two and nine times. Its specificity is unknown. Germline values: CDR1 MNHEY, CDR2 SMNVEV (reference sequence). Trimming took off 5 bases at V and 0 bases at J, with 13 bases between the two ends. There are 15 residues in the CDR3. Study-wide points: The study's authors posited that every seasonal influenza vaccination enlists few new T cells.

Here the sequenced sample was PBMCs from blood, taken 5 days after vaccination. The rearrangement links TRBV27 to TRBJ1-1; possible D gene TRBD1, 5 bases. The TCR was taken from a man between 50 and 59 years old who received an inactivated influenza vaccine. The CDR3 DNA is TGTGCCAGCAGTCCAGCCGGGACGGTGAACACTGAAGCTTTCTTT. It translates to CASSPAGTVNTEAFF.